These 14 T cell receptor beta chains were sequenced from one sample in a study of CD4 T cells in relation to SARS-CoV-2 and coronaviruses. TCRdb's copy holds only in-frame clones and misses some; the assay was immunoSEQ multiplex PCR. The sample comprises approximately 50,000 clones, about 90% of which are singletons, and around 0.43% rests with the top ten. Specimen: naive CD4+ T cells from PBMCs. As for subset: naive CD4+ T cells isolated by negative enrichment. Every receptor here comes from an adult with COVID-19.

The chain employs TRBV7-9 and TRBJ1-5; TRBD1 matches at 7 bases. The germline V gene has CDR1 SEHNR and CDR2 FQNEAQ (reference sequence). Trimming took 5 bases from V and 9 from J; bases not matched to a gene: 16. This CDR3 contains 16 residues. DNA for the CDR3: TGTGCCAGCAGCCCCTTGGGGGGGACAGTGAGCCGGCCCCAGCATTTT. It encodes CASSPLGGTVSRPQHF.

This clone appeared once. The rearrangement joins TRBV27 to TRBJ2-7, with 11 positions matching TRBD2. The CDR3 consists of 18 residues. Germline V gives CDR1 MNHEY, CDR2 SMNVEV (reference sequence). V lost 4 bases to trimming and J lost 0 bases; unmatched junction nucleotides: 11. The CDR3, as DNA: TGTGCCAGCAGTTCCCGAACTAGCGGGGGATTACACTCCTACGAGCAGTACTTC. Its translation: CASSSRTSGGLHSYEQYF.

V gene TRBV7-9 combines with J gene TRBJ1-4, with D possibly TRBD1 on 5 matching bases. Germline V CDR1 and CDR2: SEHNR, FQNEAQ (reference sequence). V gave up 10 bases and J gave up 7 bases, with 16 bases separating them. The CDR3 has 13 residues. CDR3 loop: CATRQGRSEKLFF. The CDR3 nucleotides are TGTGCCACGCGCCAGGGTCGAAGTGAAAAACTGTTTTTT.

The V gene is TRBV11-2, the J gene TRBJ2-3; D uncertain. The CDR3 consists of 12 residues. Germline V gene data show CDR1 as SGHAT and CDR2 as FQNNGV. V was clipped by 5 bases and J by 0 bases, with 3 bases between them. The CDR3 DNA sequence: TGTGCCAGCAGCGATAGCACAGATACGCAGTATTTT. Amino acids: CASSDSTDTQYF.

The chain carries TRBV30 and TRBJ1-2, with 10 bases matching TRBD1. This CDR3 has 13 residues. CDR1 and CDR2 (germline): GTSNPN, SVGIG (reference sequence). Trimming removed 1 base from V and 9 bases from J; junction bases left unmatched: 5. CDR3 in amino acids: CAWSEDRGSSYTF. CDR3 DNA: TGTGCCTGGAGTGAGGACAGGGGGTCGAGCTACACCTTC.

The genes are TRBV7-3 and TRBJ1-2, with 10 bases that match TRBD1. This CDR3 spans 14 amino acids. Trimming at V came to 4 bases and at J to 4 bases, leaving 3 bases not matched to a gene. Germline V gene sequence: CDR1 SGHTA, CDR2 FQGTGA. Here the CDR3 DNA reads TGTGCCAGCAGCTCGACAGGGGGCAGCTATGGCTACACCTTC. Translation: CASSSTGGSYGYTF.

The chain has TRBV4-1 and TRBJ2-1; possibly TRBD2 for D (6 bases). Germline lookup yields CDR1 MGHRA and CDR2 YSYEKL. V was pared by 3 bases and J by 6 bases, with 9 bases between. This CDR3 region has 13 residues. Written as DNA, the CDR3 is TGCGCCAGCAGCCATCCCGGGAGCAATGAGCAGTTCTTC. It translates to CASSHPGSNEQFF.

The rearrangement joins TRBV2 to TRBJ1-1; D not resolved. The CDR3 is 11 amino acids. Germline V gene lookup returns CDR1 SNHLY and CDR2 FYNNEI. V gave up 7 bases and J gave up 4 bases, with 7 bases separating them. CDR3 bases: TGTGCCAGCAAGTGGGGCACTGAAGCTTTCTTT. It translates to CASKWGTEAFF.

This chain connects TRBV3-1 (or the pseudogene TRBV3-2) to TRBJ2-7; D gene ambiguous. The CDR3 has 12 amino acids. Between the trimmed V and J ends, which lost 0 bases and 6 bases, there was a span of 6 bases. The germline V gene encodes CDR1 LGHDT and CDR2 YNNKEL (reference sequence). CDR3 residues: CASSQDNAEQYF. The CDR3 DNA reads as TGTGCCAGCAGCCAAGATAACGCCGAGCAGTACTTC.

The chain employs TRBV4-1 and TRBJ1-5; TRBD1 agrees at 10 bases. The V and J ends lost 0 bases and 8 bases, in that order; junction bases with no gene match: 16. The CDR3 loop spans 19 amino acids. The germline CDR1 and CDR2 sequences are MGHRA and YSYEKL. CDR3 nucleotides: TGCGCCAGCAGCCAAGAACCCTCCCTAGACAGGGGGCGGTTGGAGCCCCAGCATTTT. Translated, it gives CASSQEPSLDRGRLEPQHF.

The V call is TRBV18, the J call TRBJ2-5; perhaps D is TRBD1 or TRBD2 (5 bases each). Per germline, CDR1 KGHSH and CDR2 LQKENI. Trimming took off 4 bases at V and 3 bases at J, with 9 bases between the two ends. The CDR3 is 13 residues long. The CDR3 reads CASSRDGEETQYF. CDR3 coding DNA: TGTGCCAGCTCACGGGACGGAGAAGAGACCCAGTACTTC.

This chain joins TRBV6-2 or TRBV6-3 and TRBJ2-5, with D perhaps matching TRBD1 or TRBD2 (5 bases each). The CDR3 consists of 15 residues. Germline-derived CDR1 and CDR2 are MNHEY and SVGEGT. V lost 0 bases, J lost 5 bases, and 13 bases lay in between. The CDR3 loop is CASSYSRRDLETQYF. The CDR3 region has the DNA TGTGCCAGCAGTTACTCAAGAAGGGACCTCGAGACCCAGTACTTC.

V is TRBV10-3 and J is TRBJ2-1; D is uncertain. V lost 5 bases and J lost 15, with 23 bases in between. The CDR3 runs 14 residues. Germline CDR1 reads ENHRY; CDR2 reads SYGVKD. CDR3 sequence: CAISSIDTRLRLFF. The CDR3 coding sequence is TGTGCCATCAGTTCCATAGACACTCGGCTCCGACTGTTCTTC.

The CDR3 DNA sequence: TGTGCCTGGAGTGTACTCGACAGGGGAACTAGCAATCAGCCCCAGCATTTT. Amino acids: CAWSVLDRGTSNQPQHF. The V gene is TRBV30, the J gene TRBJ1-5, with 8 bases matching TRBD1. The CDR3 runs 17 residues. CDR1 GTSNPN and CDR2 SVGIG come from the germline V gene (reference sequence). Unmatched junction bases numbered 7, after V lost 0 bases and J lost 0 bases.